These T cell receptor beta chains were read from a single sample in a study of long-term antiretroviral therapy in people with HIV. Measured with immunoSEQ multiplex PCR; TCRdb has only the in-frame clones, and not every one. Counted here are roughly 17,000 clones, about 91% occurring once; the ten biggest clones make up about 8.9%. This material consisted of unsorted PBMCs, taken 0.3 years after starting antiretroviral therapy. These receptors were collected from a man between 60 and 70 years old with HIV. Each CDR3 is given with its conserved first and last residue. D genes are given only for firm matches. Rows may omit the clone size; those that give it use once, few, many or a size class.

CDR3aa: CASRGGDTEAFF
CDR3nt: TGTGCCAGTAGGGGAGGGGACACTGAAGCTTTCTTT
abundance: .
v_gene: TRBV19
j_gene: TRBJ1-1
d_gene: .

CDR3aa: CSVFDLTGLIGDGQYF
CDR3nt: TGCAGCGTTTTTGACTTAACCGGCCTAATCGGGGATGGCCAGTACTTC
abundance: .
v_gene: TRBV29-1
j_gene: TRBJ2-5
d_gene: .

CDR3aa: CASSHRDPGGETQYF
CDR3nt: TGCGCCAGCAGCCACCGGGACCCTGGGGGAGAGACCCAGTACTTC
abundance: .
v_gene: TRBV5-1
j_gene: TRBJ2-5
d_gene: .

CDR3aa: CASSFLAGGNTDTQYF
CDR3nt: TGTGCCAGCAGCTTTTTAGCGGGGGGTAACACAGATACGCAGTATTTT
abundance: .
v_gene: TRBV9
j_gene: TRBJ2-3
d_gene: TRBD2

CDR3aa: CASTGGRGNTGELFF
CDR3nt: TGTGCTAGTACCGGAGGGAGGGGAAACACCGGGGAGCTGTTTTTT
abundance: .
v_gene: TRBV7-7
j_gene: TRBJ2-2
d_gene: TRBD2

CDR3aa: CASSLRTGGNTEAFF
CDR3nt: TGTGCCAGCAGCCTTAGGACAGGGGGGAACACTGAAGCTTTCTTT
abundance: .
v_gene: TRBV7-9
j_gene: TRBJ1-1
d_gene: TRBD1

CDR3aa: CASGLLTGGADQPQHF
CDR3nt: TGTGCTAGTGGTTTGCTGACAGGGGGCGCGGATCAGCCCCAGCATTTT
abundance: .
v_gene: TRBV12-5
j_gene: TRBJ1-5
d_gene: TRBD1

CDR3aa: CSVGAGSYEAFF
CDR3nt: TGCAGCGTTGGGGCAGGGTCCTATGAAGCTTTCTTT
abundance: .
v_gene: TRBV29-1
j_gene: TRBJ1-1
d_gene: .

CDR3aa: CASSLLVGTGGTPNTGELFF
CDR3nt: TGTGCCAGCAGTTTATTGGTCGGGACAGGGGGAACACCGAACACCGGGGAGCTGTTTTTT
abundance: .
v_gene: TRBV27
j_gene: TRBJ2-2
d_gene: TRBD1

CDR3aa: CASRQHSGNSYNEQFF
CDR3nt: TGCGCCAGCAGACAACATAGCGGGAACTCCTACAATGAGCAGTTCTTC
abundance: .
v_gene: TRBV5-1
j_gene: TRBJ2-1
d_gene: TRBD2

CDR3aa: CAISEGGEQYF
CDR3nt: TGTGCCATCAGCGAGGGGGGCGAGCAGTACTTC
abundance: .
v_gene: TRBV10-3
j_gene: TRBJ2-7
d_gene: .

CDR3aa: CASSMGQGVPYEQYF
CDR3nt: TGTGCCAGCAGCATGGGACAGGGGGTACCCTACGAGCAGTACTTC
abundance: .
v_gene: TRBV5-5
j_gene: TRBJ2-7
d_gene: TRBD1

CDR3aa: CASSLEGDDDTQYF
CDR3nt: TGCGCCAGCAGCTTGGAAGGAGACGATGATACGCAGTATTTT
abundance: .
v_gene: TRBV5-1
j_gene: TRBJ2-3
d_gene: .

CDR3aa: CASTLTGSNTGELFF
CDR3nt: TGTGCCAGCACCCTAACAGGATCGAACACCGGGGAGCTGTTTTTT
abundance: .
v_gene: TRBV6-1
j_gene: TRBJ2-2
d_gene: .

CDR3aa: CASSPSTGPGPNTGELFF
CDR3nt: TGTGCCAGCAGCCCCTCGACAGGGCCAGGGCCGAACACCGGGGAGCTGTTTTTT
abundance: .
v_gene: TRBV7-3
j_gene: TRBJ2-2
d_gene: TRBD1

CDR3aa: CASSIQQGANEQYF
CDR3nt: TGTGCCAGCAGCATTCAACAGGGGGCGAACGAGCAGTACTTC
abundance: .
v_gene: TRBV7-6
j_gene: TRBJ2-7
d_gene: TRBD1

CDR3aa: CASSFLETVTYEQYF
CDR3nt: TGTGCCAGCAGCTTCCTCGAGACTGTGACCTACGAGCAGTACTTC
abundance: .
v_gene: TRBV7-8
j_gene: TRBJ2-7
d_gene: .

CDR3aa: CATDDRPNFGYTF
CDR3nt: TGTGCCACAGATGACAGGCCTAACTTTGGCTACACCTTC
abundance: .
v_gene: TRBV6-1
j_gene: TRBJ1-2
d_gene: .

CDR3aa: CAREVADTQYF
CDR3nt: TGTGCCCGGGAGGTTGCAGATACGCAGTATTTT
abundance: .
v_gene: TRBV7-7
j_gene: TRBJ2-3
d_gene: TRBD2

CDR3aa: CASSTRDRDHQETQYF
CDR3nt: TGTGCCAGCAGTACCCGGGACAGAGACCATCAAGAGACCCAGTACTTC
abundance: .
v_gene: TRBV6-6
j_gene: TRBJ2-5
d_gene: TRBD1

CDR3aa: CASSSTGGVTEAFF
CDR3nt: TGTGCCAGCAGTTCGACAGGGGGTGTGACTGAAGCTTTCTTT
abundance: .
v_gene: TRBV6-1
j_gene: TRBJ1-1
d_gene: TRBD1

CDR3aa: CASSFDSYNEQFF
CDR3nt: TGTGCCAGCAGTTTTGACTCCTACAATGAGCAGTTCTTC
abundance: .
v_gene: TRBV6-5
j_gene: TRBJ2-1
d_gene: .

CDR3aa: CASSSQLAWEQFF
CDR3nt: TGTGCCAGCAGCTCCCAACTAGCCTGGGAGCAGTTCTTC
abundance: .
v_gene: TRBV5-4
j_gene: TRBJ2-1
d_gene: .

CDR3aa: CASSLFVSGSSYEQYF
CDR3nt: TGCGCCAGCAGCTTGTTCGTGAGCGGGAGTTCCTACGAGCAGTACTTC
abundance: .
v_gene: TRBV5-1
j_gene: TRBJ2-7
d_gene: TRBD2

CDR3aa: CASRIGTVEAFF
CDR3nt: TGTGCCAGCAGGATCGGGACAGTTGAAGCTTTCTTT
abundance: .
v_gene: TRBV6-1
j_gene: TRBJ1-1
d_gene: TRBD1

CDR3aa: CASSLEFGVLGYTF
CDR3nt: TGTGCCAGCAGCTTAGAATTTGGTGTTCTTGGCTACACCTTC
abundance: .
v_gene: TRBV7-8
j_gene: TRBJ1-2
d_gene: .

CDR3aa: CASKTSGESGNTIYF
CDR3nt: TGTGCCAGCAAAACCTCAGGGGAGTCTGGAAACACCATATATTTT
abundance: .
v_gene: TRBV6-1
j_gene: TRBJ1-3
d_gene: .

CDR3aa: CSAQSTNRRGNEQFF
CDR3nt: TGCAGCGCGCAAAGCACTAACCGCAGGGGAAATGAGCAGTTCTTC
abundance: .
v_gene: TRBV29-1
j_gene: TRBJ2-1
d_gene: .

CDR3aa: CASSLVAGGAETQYF
CDR3nt: TGCGCCAGCAGCTTGGTAGCGGGAGGGGCAGAGACCCAGTACTTC
abundance: .
v_gene: TRBV5-1
j_gene: TRBJ2-5
d_gene: TRBD2

CDR3aa: CASSRVLAGSNTYNEQFF
CDR3nt: TGTGCCAGCAGCCGTGTGCTAGCGGGCTCAAATACCTACAATGAGCAGTTCTTC
abundance: .
v_gene: TRBV13
j_gene: TRBJ2-1
d_gene: TRBD2

CDR3aa: CASSPRGGPHQETQYF
CDR3nt: TGTGCCAGCAGCCCCCGAGGAGGTCCCCACCAAGAGACCCAGTACTTC
abundance: .
v_gene: TRBV9
j_gene: TRBJ2-5
d_gene: .

CDR3aa: CASNEGGYQETQYF
CDR3nt: TGCGCCAGCAACGAGGGAGGGTACCAAGAGACCCAGTACTTC
abundance: .
v_gene: TRBV5-1
j_gene: TRBJ2-5
d_gene: TRBD2

CDR3aa: CASSFTYKDTEAFF
CDR3nt: TGTGCCAGCAGCTTCACTTACAAGGACACTGAAGCTTTCTTT
abundance: .
v_gene: TRBV12-1
j_gene: TRBJ1-1
d_gene: .

CDR3aa: CASSKDRGYQPQHF
CDR3nt: TGTGCCAGCAGTAAGGACAGGGGGTATCAGCCCCAGCATTTT
abundance: .
v_gene: TRBV28
j_gene: TRBJ1-5
d_gene: TRBD1

CDR3aa: CASSLGSQETQYF
CDR3nt: TGTGCCAGCAGCTTAGGCAGCCAAGAGACCCAGTACTTC
abundance: .
v_gene: TRBV7-6
j_gene: TRBJ2-5
d_gene: .

CDR3aa: CASSQEERGVAYEQYF
CDR3nt: TGCGCCAGCAGCCAAGAGGAGCGGGGGGTGGCCTACGAGCAGTACTTC
abundance: .
v_gene: TRBV4-1
j_gene: TRBJ2-7
d_gene: TRBD2

CDR3aa: CSARRLNEQFF
CDR3nt: TGCAGTGCTAGACGGCTCAATGAGCAGTTCTTC
abundance: .
v_gene: TRBV20-1
j_gene: TRBJ2-1
d_gene: .

CDR3aa: CASRKTEQGTSPLHF
CDR3nt: TGTGCCAGTAGGAAGACAGAACAAGGGACTTCACCCCTCCACTTT
abundance: .
v_gene: TRBV19
j_gene: TRBJ1-6
d_gene: .

CDR3aa: CASSGLAGYEQYF
CDR3nt: TGTGCAAGCTCGGGACTAGCGGGCTACGAGCAGTACTTC
abundance: .
v_gene: TRBV12-2
j_gene: TRBJ2-7
d_gene: .

CDR3aa: CASSLASGFGGYTF
CDR3nt: TGTGCCAGCAGCTTAGCATCCGGGTTCGGAGGCTACACCTTC
abundance: .
v_gene: TRBV7-8
j_gene: TRBJ1-2
d_gene: .

CDR3aa: CASSVAGHLPSYEQYF
CDR3nt: TGTGCCAGCAGCGTAGCGGGACATCTCCCTTCCTACGAGCAGTACTTC
abundance: .
v_gene: TRBV9
j_gene: TRBJ2-7
d_gene: .

CDR3aa: CASSPRTSGGVVAQYF
CDR3nt: TGCGCCAGCAGCCCCCGGACTAGCGGGGGCGTAGTTGCGCAGTATTTT
abundance: .
v_gene: TRBV5-1
j_gene: TRBJ2-3
d_gene: TRBD2

CDR3aa: CASSKAPLVWKYF
CDR3nt: TGTGCCAGCAGCAAAGCCCCTCTAGTGTGGAAGTACTTC
abundance: few
v_gene: TRBV21-1
j_gene: TRBJ2-7
d_gene: .

CDR3aa: CASSKHYPGGSYNEQFF
CDR3nt: TGTGCCAGCAGCAAACATTATCCGGGAGGATCCTACAATGAGCAGTTCTTC
abundance: .
v_gene: TRBV21-1
j_gene: TRBJ2-1
d_gene: .

CDR3aa: CASSLTGVDYGYTF
CDR3nt: TGCGCCAGCAGCTTGACAGGGGTTGACTATGGCTACACCTTC
abundance: .
v_gene: TRBV5-1
j_gene: TRBJ1-2
d_gene: TRBD1

CDR3aa: CASSLTSGRGYNEQFF
CDR3nt: TGCGCCAGCAGCTTGACTAGCGGGAGGGGCTACAATGAGCAGTTCTTC
abundance: .
v_gene: TRBV5-1
j_gene: TRBJ2-1
d_gene: TRBD2

CDR3aa: CASSIYPTGTYEQYF
CDR3nt: TGTGCCAGTAGTATATATCCGACAGGGACCTACGAGCAGTACTTC
abundance: .
v_gene: TRBV19
j_gene: TRBJ2-7
d_gene: TRBD1

CDR3aa: CASSKIERGRNEQFF
CDR3nt: TGCGCCAGCAGCAAAATTGAGAGGGGTCGGAATGAGCAGTTCTTC
abundance: .
v_gene: TRBV4-1
j_gene: TRBJ2-1
d_gene: .

CDR3aa: CASSLAVSGYTF
CDR3nt: TGTGCCAGCAGTTTAGCCGTTTCGGGCTACACCTTC
abundance: .
v_gene: TRBV28
j_gene: TRBJ1-2
d_gene: .